A single sample gave rise to the 2 T cell receptor beta chains below, sequenced in a study of cytomegalovirus exposure and HLA in healthy donors. TCRdb's copy holds only in-frame clones and misses some; the assay was immunoSEQ multiplex PCR. Of 250,000 to 350,000 clones listed, 80% to 90% were seen once; the top ten hold around 0.8%. Material: PBMCs. These receptors came from a young woman in good health and CMV-seronegative.

The rearrangement links TRBV27 to TRBJ2-4, with 10 positions matching TRBD1. Germline loops: CDR1 MNHEY, CDR2 SMNVEV (reference sequence). V shed 5 bases, J shed 5 bases, and the junction held 0 bases outside the gene matches. This CDR3 has 13 residues. The CDR3 coding sequence is TGTGCCAGCAGTGGACAGGGGGAAAACATTCAGTACTTC. It specifies CASSGQGENIQYF.

The chain recombines TRBV6-5 with TRBJ1-1; 7 nucleotides line up with TRBD1. The CDR3 is 16 amino acids. Germline CDR1 MNHEY, CDR2 SVGAGI. J lost 5 bases, V lost 0 bases, and 9 bases had no gene match. The CDR3: CASSYSTGAGVTEAFF. DNA of the CDR3: TGTGCCAGCAGTTACTCAACAGGGGCGGGTGTGACTGAAGCTTTCTTT.